This is a list of T cell receptor beta chains from one sample in a study of blood T cell dynamics during melanoma immunotherapy. Generated by immunoSEQ multiplex PCR, the TCRdb table keeps only in-frame clones and is missing some. Here the sample spans under 15,000 clones, about 81% being singletons. This material consisted of blood, taken from a patient treated with checkpoint blockade. These receptors were obtained from a human donor with melanoma. The CDR3 runs from the conserved cysteine through the conserved F or W. Each record gives: clone size, D gene, J gene, V gene, CDR3 DNA, CDR3 protein. The D gene is left open where the match is weak. Size is stated for part of the rows, as once, few or many counts, or as a class when the clone is expanded.

. . TRBJ2-3 TRBV19 TGTGCCAGTAGTAAATACCTAGCCGGAGTTACAGATACGCAGTATTTT CASSKYLAGVTDTQYF
. . TRBJ2-2 TRBV11-2 TGTGCCAGCAGCTTAGTACTCAGGGGGGCCGGGGAGCTGTTTTTT CASSLVLRGAGELFF
once . TRBJ2-2 TRBV21-1 TGTGCCAGCAGCAAAGGAGGGGTTGTGGGCCAAGGCGGGGAGCTGTTTTTT CASSKGGVVGQGGELFF
. . TRBJ1-2 TRBV27 TGTGCCAGCAGTTTATCAGGCCGGATAGCTAACTATGGCTACACCTTC CASSLSGRIANYGYTF
. . TRBJ1-2 TRBV30 TGTGCCTGGAGCGCCCCTGGGGGGTATGGCTACACCTTC CAWSAPGGYGYTF
. TRBD1 TRBJ1-2 TRBV19 TGTGCCAGTAGTCCCACGGACAGGACTAACTATGGCTACACCTTC CASSPTDRTNYGYTF
. TRBD1 TRBJ2-7 TRBV7-9 TGTGCCAGCAGATCGAGACAGGGAAGTCCCTACGAGCAGTACTTC CASRSRQGSPYEQYF
. TRBD1 TRBJ1-1 TRBV28 TGTGCCAGCAGTTTGCCAGGGGGGACGGCCGGGAACACTGAAGCTTTCTTT CASSLPGGTAGNTEAFF
. . TRBJ1-2 TRBV6-1 TGTGCCGGCATGAGGTTTTCAGAGGAAAACTATGGCTACACCTTC CAGMRFSEENYGYTF
. . TRBJ2-7 TRBV6-1 TGTGCCAGCAGTTTAGCGTTGTGGTACGAGCAGTACTTC CASSLALWYEQYF
. TRBD1 TRBJ2-5 TRBV2 TGTGCCAGCAGTCTTTATACGGCCGGGACAGGACAAGAGACCCAGTACTTC CASSLYTAGTGQETQYF
. . TRBJ2-1 TRBV29-1 TGCAGTCTTGTCCCAGGGGGGGTAAGCAATGAGCAGTTCTTC CSLVPGGVSNEQFF
. TRBD1 TRBJ1-2 TRBV5-4 TGTGCCAGCAGCCCCGGGACAGGGCTTCGTAGCTATGGCTACACCTTC CASSPGTGLRSYGYTF
. . TRBJ1-6 TRBV11-2 TGTGCCAGCAGCTCGGGATTCTGGCCGGTTGGCGATTCACCCCTCCACTTT CASSSGFWPVGDSPLHF
. . TRBJ1-4 TRBV19 TGTGCCAGTACGGTTACAGGAATTAATGAAAAACTGTTTTTT CASTVTGINEKLFF
. TRBD1 TRBJ1-2 TRBV10-2 TGCGCCAGCAAACTGGGGACAGGAGCTAACTATGGCTACACCTTC CASKLGTGANYGYTF
. TRBD2 TRBJ2-7 TRBV6-7 TGTGCCAGCAGTTTAACTAGCGGGCGTTCCTACGAGCAGTACTTC CASSLTSGRSYEQYF
. . TRBJ1-2 TRBV21-1 TGTGCCAGCGGCGCGACTTTGTTTGGCTACACCTTC CASGATLFGYTF
. . TRBJ1-1 TRBV14 TGTGCCAGCAGCCAAGGTCCCCAGACAGTTATGAACACTGAAGCTTTCTTT CASSQGPQTVMNTEAFF
. . TRBJ2-4 TRBV5-1 TGCGCCAGCAGCTCGGGAACCGCGGCTTGGGACATTCAGTACTTC CASSSGTAAWDIQYF
. . TRBJ2-5 TRBV5-6 TGTGCCAGCAGCTTGGTAGGGCAGGGGTCGCAAGAGACCCAGTACTTC CASSLVGQGSQETQYF
. . TRBJ1-2 TRBV9 TGTGCCAGCAGCGTAGGCCCCAGGGAAGGTGGCTACACCTTC CASSVGPREGGYTF
. . TRBJ2-7 TRBV6-5 TGTGCCAGCAGTTACTCCGGCGCCACCTACGAGCAGTACTTC CASSYSGATYEQYF
few TRBD2 TRBJ2-5 TRBV4-2 TGTGCCAGCAGCCCGCAGAGCGGGGGATTCCAAGAGACCCAGTACTTC CASSPQSGGFQETQYF
. TRBD2 TRBJ2-1 TRBV4-2 TGTGCCAGCAGCTCCTCGGGGCGGGAGCACAATGAGCAGTTCTTC CASSSSGREHNEQFF
. . TRBJ2-1 TRBV9 TGTGCCAGCAGCGTTTATCTGGATGAGCAGTTCTTC CASSVYLDEQFF
few . TRBJ1-1 TRBV5-4 TGTGCCAGCAGCCCCGGGGGGCCGAGAACTGAAGCTTTCTTT CASSPGGPRTEAFF
. . TRBJ1-5 TRBV19 TGTGCCAGTAGGGATACGGCCGCCTGGGGTCAGCCCCAGCATTTT CASRDTAAWGQPQHF
. . TRBJ2-2 TRBV6-4 TGTGCCAGCAGTTCGACAGTCACCGGGGAGCTGTTTTTT CASSSTVTGELFF
. TRBD1 TRBJ1-1 TRBV10-1 TGCGCCAGCAGTGAACGGACAGGGAAAGCTTTCTTT CASSERTGKAFF
once . TRBJ1-1 TRBV5-6 TGTGCCAGCAGCTTGTTACAGGTCCTGAACACTGAAGCTTTCTTT CASSLLQVLNTEAFF
. TRBD1 TRBJ1-1 TRBV5-1 TGCGCCAGCAGCTTGGCTGGGACAGGTGAAGCTTTCTTT CASSLAGTGEAFF
medium-sized . TRBJ1-1 TRBV20-1 TGCAGTGCTAGAGAAAGCACTGAAGCTTTCTTT CSARESTEAFF
. . TRBJ2-1 TRBV10-3 TGTGCCATCAGGGATCCTAGGCGAACCCTTCTCAATGAGCAGTTCTTC CAIRDPRRTLLNEQFF
. . TRBJ2-2 TRBV6-5 TGTGCCAGCAGTTCCCCGGGCCAGGGAGGTCGCGGGGAGCTGTTTTTT CASSSPGQGGRGELFF
. . TRBJ2-2 TRBV11-3 TGTGCCAGCAGCTTACGCACTGAGGGGGAGCTGTTTTTT CASSLRTEGELFF
. . TRBJ1-1 TRBV7-2 TGTGCCAGCAGCTTAGCGATGGAAGCTGAAGCTTTCTTT CASSLAMEAEAFF
. . TRBJ1-1 TRBV28 TGTGCCAGTGGTATACCGGGCCCATTGGAGGGGGCTTTCTTT CASGIPGPLEGAFF
few . TRBJ1-3 TRBV6-5 TGTGCCAGCAGTTTGGATTACGGGAACACCATATATTTT CASSLDYGNTIYF
. . TRBJ2-7 TRBV6-5 TGTGCCAGCAGTTATTCGCTAGACGCCTCCTACGAGCAGTACTTC CASSYSLDASYEQYF
once . TRBJ1-4 TRBV11-2 TGTGCCAGCAGCTCACAGCTACTGGCGGAAAAACTGTTTTTT CASSSQLLAEKLFF
. . TRBJ2-1 TRBV28 TGTGCCAGCAGCCTCACAGGCTCCTACAATGAGCAGTTCTTC CASSLTGSYNEQFF
. . TRBJ2-3 TRBV6-1 TGTGCCAGCAGTGAAGGACAGGGCACAGATACGCAGTATTTT CASSEGQGTDTQYF
. . TRBJ2-3 TRBV7-2 TGTGCCAGCAGCTTAGTAGTGAGGTCCACAGATACGCAGTATTTT CASSLVVRSTDTQYF
. TRBD1 TRBJ1-4 TRBV7-8 TGTGCCAGCAGCCCCGACAGGGGGCCTACCAGGGTTGAAAAACTGTTTTTT CASSPDRGPTRVEKLFF
. TRBD1 TRBJ1-5 TRBV11-2 TGTGCCAGCAGCTTAGTAGGGGACAGGGGGCTCAATCAGCCCCAGCATTTT CASSLVGDRGLNQPQHF
few . TRBJ1-4 TRBV4-1 TGCGCCAGCAGCCAAGATCGGACAGCCAGTCTTAATGAAAAACTGTTTTTT CASSQDRTASLNEKLFF
. TRBD2 TRBJ2-1 TRBV18 TGTGCCAGCTCACCAGAAGTTGGACTAGCGGGAGCCAATGAGCAGTTCTTC CASSPEVGLAGANEQFF
once . TRBJ1-2 TRBV25-1 TGTGCCAGCAGTGAAACCCGTTTAAGTGGCTACACCTTC CASSETRLSGYTF
. . TRBJ2-7 TRBV19 TGTGCCAGTAGTATAGCAGGGGTCAAGATCCACGAGCAGTACTTC CASSIAGVKIHEQYF
. . TRBJ1-5 TRBV30 TGTGCCTGGAGTGTACCATTCAATCAGCCCCAGCATTTT CAWSVPFNQPQHF
. TRBD1 TRBJ1-3 TRBV13 TGTGCCAGCATGATCAGGGGGCAAGGAAACACCATATATTTT CASMIRGQGNTIYF
. TRBD2 TRBJ2-3 TRBV19 TGTGCCAGCTCGATAAGCGGGGGGTCAGATACGCAGTATTTT CASSISGGSDTQYF
. . TRBJ2-1 TRBV5-1 TGCGCCAGCAGCTTGGATCGTCGACTGGACTCCGGGGTCAATGAGCAGTTCTTC CASSLDRRLDSGVNEQFF
. . TRBJ2-7 TRBV5-6 TGTGCCAGCAGCTCGGTCGACGAGCAGTACTTC CASSSVDEQYF
. . TRBJ2-3 TRBV7-2 TGTGCCAGCAGCGGAGAACCCCGGGATACGCAGTATTTT CASSGEPRDTQYF
. . TRBJ2-7 TRBV28 TGTGCCAGCAACACCGCTGGGGGGGGGACAGCCTCCTACGAGCAGTACTTC CASNTAGGGTASYEQYF
. . TRBJ2-3 TRBV5-8 TGTGCCAGCAGTCTCTTGGGTAGCAGCACAGATACGCAGTATTTT CASSLLGSSTDTQYF
. TRBD1 TRBJ2-7 TRBV9 TGTGCCAGCAGCGCCCGGGACAGGGGGCGCGGCGAGCAGTACTTC CASSARDRGRGEQYF